A single sample is the source of the 7 T cell receptor beta chains below, sequenced in a study of blood T cell repertoires in COVID-19 (dated by TCRdb to 2019 to 2021). The library came from the immunoSEQ multiplex PCR assay. The table was pulled from immuneACCESS by TCRdb, which kept in-frame rearrangements only. Such tables lose some clones; where checked, under half of the loss comes from unresolved V genes, and the rest has no known cause. The sample includes around 200,000 clones, with roughly 81% observed a single time. The top ten constitute 4.9% of the sample. The specimen sequenced was peripheral blood. Receptors were obtained from a woman aged 80 or over with acute or convalescent COVID-19.

The CDR3 here is CASSQETWGDGGTQYF. CDR3 nucleotides: TGCGCCAGCAGCCAAGAGACCTGGGGGGATGGGGGAACCCAGTACTTC. This chain connects TRBV4-3 to TRBJ2-5; the D gene is possibly TRBD2 (6 bases). From germline, CDR1 is LGHNA and CDR2 YSLEER. The CDR3 length is 16 residues. V shed 0 bases and J shed 8 bases, with 19 bases lying between them.

The rearrangement joins TRBV11-2 to TRBJ1-1; 7 bases agree with TRBD1. The CDR3 is made up of 13 amino acids. Germline CDR1 is SGHAT and CDR2 is FQNNGV. The trim removed 6 bases at V and 3 bases at J, leaving 4 bases unmatched. The DNA of the CDR3 is TGTGCCAGCAGATACACAGGGGACACTGAAGCTTTCTTT. Translating it yields CASRYTGDTEAFF.

The gene calls are TRBV2 and TRBJ1-5, with 11 bases fitting TRBD1. V shed 6 bases and J 5 bases; nucleotides not matched to a gene: 6. Germline values: CDR1 SNHLY, CDR2 FYNNEI. This CDR3 contains 15 residues. The chain's CDR3 is CASRSGTGGDQPQHF. CDR3 DNA sequence: TGTGCCAGCAGGTCCGGGACAGGGGGTGATCAGCCCCAGCATTTT.

This clone appeared a few times. The chain uses TRBV12-3 or TRBV12-4 and TRBJ2-7; no definite D call. Trimming took off 6 bases at V and 3 bases at J, with 12 bases between the two ends. CDR3 length equals 13 residues. CDR3 nucleotide sequence: TGTGCCAGCAGCCCCTATTCCAACTACGAGCAGTACTTC. Protein: CASSPYSNYEQYF.

The V call is TRBV19, the J call TRBJ2-1; 11 bases align to TRBD2. V was pared by 3 bases and J by 6 bases, with 7 bases of the junction left unmatched. There are 16 residues in the CDR3. CDR1 is LNHDA, CDR2 SQIVND, per germline (reference sequence). Here the CDR3 DNA reads TGTGCCAGTAGTATCCCTCTTGGACTAGCGGGCAATGAGCAGTTCTTC. Translating it yields CASSIPLGLAGNEQFF. Supplemented by reference TRBV19 and TRBJ2-1, the full variable domain reads DGGITQSPKYLFRKEGQNVTLSCEQNLNHDAMYWYRQDPGQGLRLIYYSQIVNDFQKGDIAEGYSVSREKKESFPLTVTSAQKNPTAFYLCASSIPLGLAGNEQFFGPGTRLTVL.

The V and J genes are TRBV7-2 and TRBJ2-7, with unresolved D. The CDR3 sequence is 14 residues long. Germline lookup yields CDR1 SGHTA and CDR2 FQGNSA. V gave up 2 bases and J gave up 2 bases, with 10 bases separating them. The CDR3 DNA reads as TGTGCCAGCAGCTTATACGGGTCTACCTACGAGCAGTACTTC. It is translated as CASSLYGSTYEQYF.

The chain combines TRBV6-4 with TRBJ2-2, with a tentative D call TRBD2 (6 bases). V lost 6 bases, J lost 6 bases, and 20 bases lay in between. The CDR3 sequence is 16 residues long. The germline V gene has CDR1 MRHNA and CDR2 SNTAGT. The CDR3: CASSPSGGGAPGELFF. CDR3 DNA sequence: TGTGCCAGCAGCCCCTCTGGAGGAGGGGCCCCCGGGGAGCTGTTTTTT.